This TCR beta chain was retrieved from a study of control samples from healthy donors and cancer patients. Method: immunoSEQ multiplex PCR; TCRdb's copy keeps in-frame clones and lacks some. The sample gives about 100,000 clones, under 95% of which show up once; around 2.3% is in the top ten. Germline V gene data show CDR1 as SGHVS and CDR2 as FNYEAQ. CDR3 length: 16 residues. V was shortened by 5 bases and J by 1 base, with 17 bases between the two germline ends. Sequencing was done on a sample of blood. The rearrangement uses TRBV7-6 and TRBJ1-2; a weak D match, TRBD1 (5 bases). This TCR was sampled from a woman under 30 in good health. The CDR3 bases are TGTGCCAGCAGCCTACAAGCCTCCAGGGATAACTATGGCTACACCTTC. Encoded protein: CASSLQASRDNYGYTF.